These 12 T cell receptor beta chains were sequenced from one sample in a study of T cells after yellow fever vaccination. One entry per CDR3 protein results from TCRdb running MiXCR on the 5' RACE reads. The top ten clones hold about 0.61% of a sample with over 120,000 distinct CDR3 sequences, about 7% of them seen once. The sample consisted of CD4+ T cells sorted from PBMCs, taken 10 days after the yellow fever booster vaccination. Receptors originate from a man aged 30 to 45 who received the YFV17D yellow fever vaccine.

This clonotype was seen at least ten times. The chain uses TRBV4-3 and TRBJ2-1; D perhaps matches TRBD1 (6 bases). Germline assignment: CDR1 LGHNA and CDR2 YSLEER. Trimming took 0 bases from V and 1 from J, leaving 7 bases between them. The CDR3 has 15 amino acids. The CDR3 loop reads CASSQEDRSYNEQFF. In DNA, the CDR3 is TGCGCCAGCAGCCAAGAGGACAGATCCTACAATGAGCAGTTCTTC.

This clonotype has ten or more counts. The CDR3 bases are TGTGCCAGCAGCCCGGGGCGCCTACACTTAAGGGATACGCAGTATTTT. Amino acid sequence: CASSPGRLHLRDTQYF. This chain joins TRBV12-3 or TRBV12-4 and TRBJ2-3; D might be TRBD1 or TRBD2, each matching 5 bases. Trimming left V 6 bases short and J 6 bases short, with 22 bases between. This CDR3 region has 16 residues.

This clonotype was observed many times. For the CDR3, the DNA is TGTGCCAGCAGCCCCCCGGGCGGGGGGAACATTCAGTACTTC. Translation gives CASSPPGGGNIQYF. V and J are TRBV7-9 and TRBJ2-4; 8 bases map to TRBD2. The CDR3 spans 14 residues. V trimming: 5 bases; J trimming: 7 bases; junction bases outside the gene matches: 7. The germline V gene encodes CDR1 SEHNR and CDR2 FQNEAQ (reference sequence).

At least ten counts were recorded for this clonotype. The gene calls are TRBV5-1 and TRBJ1-1; 7 bases align to TRBD1. The trim removed 0 bases at V and 4 bases at J, leaving 3 bases unmatched. The CDR3 has 14 residues. CDR1 SGHRS and CDR2 YFSETQ come from the germline V gene. The CDR3 loop reads CASSLAGGGTEAFF. DNA for the CDR3: TGCGCCAGCAGCTTGGCAGGGGGTGGCACTGAAGCTTTCTTT.

This clonotype was seen ten or more times. The V and J genes are TRBV20-1 and TRBJ1-2, with 8 bases fitting TRBD1. V gave up 6 bases and J gave up 6 bases; unmatched junction bases: 9. This CDR3 region has 13 residues. The germline CDR1 and CDR2 sequences are DFQATT and SNEGSKA (reference sequence). CDR3 sequence: CSALTGELNGYTF. The DNA of the CDR3 is TGCAGTGCCTTGACAGGGGAATTGAATGGCTACACCTTC.

The chain is built from TRBV1 and TRBJ2-1; the table's D call TRBD2 went unverified against the DNA. TRBV1 is a pseudogene segment. The CDR3 covers 15 residues. The CDR3 here is CTSSENGLGGNEQFF. The CDR3 DNA reads TGCACCAGCAGTGAAAACGGACTAGGGGGCAATGAGCAGTTCTTC.

This clonotype was counted between two and nine times. The chain recombines TRBV12-3 or TRBV12-4 with TRBJ2-3, with 12 bases fitting TRBD1. The CDR3 runs 15 residues. The trim removed 3 bases at V and 3 bases at J, leaving 1 base unmatched. DNA of the CDR3: TGTGCCAGCAGTTTGGGACAGGGGGCAACAGATACGCAGTATTTT. This encodes CASSLGQGATDTQYF.

There are many counts of this clonotype. V usage is TRBV29-1 and J usage is TRBJ2-3; possibly TRBD2 for D (5 bases). CDR1 and CDR2 (germline): SQVTM, ANQGSEA. This CDR3 has 12 amino acids. This chain's CDR3 is CNVRESVDTQYF. The CDR3, as DNA: TGCAACGTGAGGGAGTCGGTAGATACGCAGTATTTT.

This clonotype was seen many times. The genes are TRBV5-1 and TRBJ2-1; maybe TRBD2 (6 bases). V shed 6 bases and J shed 3 bases, with 13 bases lying between them. Germline V gene lookup returns CDR1 SGHRS and CDR2 YFSETQ. The CDR3 loop spans 14 amino acids. This CDR3 is CASKDSGSYNEQFF. CDR3 in DNA: TGCGCCAGCAAAGATAGCGGAAGCTACAATGAGCAGTTCTTC.

Many counts were recorded for this clonotype. The rearrangement links TRBV7-2 to TRBJ2-7; 8 bases are shared with TRBD2. CDR1 is SGHTA, CDR2 FQGNSA, per germline. This CDR3 is built from 15 residues. With V trimmed by 2 bases and J by 6 bases, 9 bases remained unmatched. The CDR3 region is CASSLLAGGVGEQYF. DNA for the CDR3: TGTGCCAGCAGCTTACTGGCGGGAGGTGTCGGCGAGCAGTACTTC.

The chain employs TRBV28 and TRBJ2-7; no reliable D call. CDR1 and CDR2 from the germline V gene are MDHEN and SYDVKM. V shed 3 bases and J shed 3 bases, with 21 bases lying between them. The CDR3 length is 17 residues. The DNA for the CDR3 is TGTGCCAGCAGTTTCGACGGCCGGAAACCTCTCCTCTACGAGCAGTACTTC. Translated: CASSFDGRKPLLYEQYF.

The table lists this clonotype with many counts. The V and J genes are TRBV7-2 and TRBJ2-1; unclear D gene. Between the trimmed V and J ends, which lost 6 bases and 8 bases, there was a span of 14 bases. Germline V gene data show CDR1 as SGHTA and CDR2 as FQGNSA. The CDR3 contains 13 residues. CDR3 sequence reads: CASRGSLFDEQFF. DNA of the CDR3: TGTGCCAGCAGGGGCTCTTTGTTCGATGAGCAGTTCTTC. Full variable domain (missing parts from reference TRBV7-2 and TRBJ2-1): GAGVSQSPSNKVTEKGKDVELRCDPISGHTALYWYRQSLGQGLEFLIYFQGNSAPDKSGLPSDRFSAERTGGSVSTLTIQRTQQEDSAVYLCASRGSLFDEQFFGPGTRLTVL.